This paragraph covers one T cell receptor beta chain sequence. Its antigen is unidentified. The sample comes from a study of cytomegalovirus exposure and HLA in healthy donors. The PCR ran on 60 Vbeta and 13 Jbeta primers. TCRdb's copy holds only in-frame clones and misses some; the assay was immunoSEQ multiplex PCR. The sample lists some 130,000 clones, roughly 89% occurring once. Germline V gene sequence: CDR1 MNHEY, CDR2 SMNVEV (reference sequence). Trimming pared 4 bases from V and 7 bases from J, leaving 16 bases between. There are 15 residues in the CDR3. The study, taken as a whole, reports: In vitro testing confirmed a few CMV-associated chains as specific for CMV antigens. Analyses of presence and absence presupposed an approximately uniform sequencing depth across donors. Excluded were some V segments that proved indistinguishable, including TRBV6-2 and TRBV6-3.

The sequence was collected from a woman aged 25 to 39 in good health and CMV-seronegative. The rearrangement uses TRBV27 and TRBJ2-2; D is unclear. Material: PBMCs. CDR3 sequence (DNA): TGTGCCAGCAGTTCTTCTCCTATGGCGGTCGGGGAGCTGTTTTTT. Translating gives CASSSSPMAVGELFF.